This T cell receptor (beta chain) was found in a study of T cells in Graves' hyperthyroidism and ophthalmopathy. Findings of the study overall: Ophthalmopathy cases were set apart from stable hyperthyroidism by a 13 V-J model.

There are many counts of this clonotype. Its antigen is currently unknown. RNA transcripts served as the template for amplifying TCR beta CDR3 regions. Researchers ran a first-round RT-PCR on the TCR CDR3 using the HTBI primer set. Using its own MiXCR run on the multiplex PCR reads, TCRdb lists one record per CDR3 protein. The table includes about 420,000 distinct CDR3 sequences, 15% to 18% detected once. Clinicians diagnosed patients from clinical symptoms, serum thyroxine and TRAb, thyroid ultrasound and orbital computed tomography. CDR1 and CDR2 (germline): DFQATT, SNEGSKA (reference sequence). Trimming shortened V by 2 bases and J by 1 base, and 8 bases separated the two germline ends. The CDR3 runs to 14 residues.

Sequencing input: blood. The V call is TRBV20-1, the J call TRBJ2-2, with D unclear. This clonotype originated in a woman under 30 with Graves' hyperthyroidism. The CDR3 sequence is CSARSRLNTGELFF. CDR3 in DNA: TGCAGTGCTAGAAGCCGTCTGAACACCGGGGAGCTGTTTTTT.